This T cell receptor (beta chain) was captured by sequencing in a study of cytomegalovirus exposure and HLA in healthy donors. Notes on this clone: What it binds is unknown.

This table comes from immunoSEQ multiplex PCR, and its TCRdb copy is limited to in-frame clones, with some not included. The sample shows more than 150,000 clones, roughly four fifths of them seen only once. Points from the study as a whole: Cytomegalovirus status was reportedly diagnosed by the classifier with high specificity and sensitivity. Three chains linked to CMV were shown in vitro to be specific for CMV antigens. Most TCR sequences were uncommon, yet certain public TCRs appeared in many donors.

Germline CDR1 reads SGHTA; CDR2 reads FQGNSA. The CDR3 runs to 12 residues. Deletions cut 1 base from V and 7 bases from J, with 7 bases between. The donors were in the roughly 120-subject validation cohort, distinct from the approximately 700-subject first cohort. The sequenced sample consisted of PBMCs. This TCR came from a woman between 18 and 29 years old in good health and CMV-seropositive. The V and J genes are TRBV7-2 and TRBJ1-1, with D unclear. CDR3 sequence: CASSLGRVEAFF. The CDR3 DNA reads TGTGCCAGCAGCTTAGGTAGAGTTGAAGCTTTCTTT.